Presented here are 28 T cell receptor beta chains from one specimen sequenced in a study of identical twins. From the 5' RACE reads, TCRdb called clonotypes with MiXCR, one entry per CDR3 protein. The sample lists roughly 1,500,000 distinct CDR3 sequences, 25% to 35% occurring once. The specimen was cord blood. All receptors derive from a newborn girl in good health.

CDR3: CASSHRWGQGRDEQFF. The CDR3 bases are TGTGCCAGCAGCCATAGGTGGGGACAGGGTAGGGATGAGCAGTTCTTC. The chain combines TRBV14 with TRBJ2-1; the match to TRBD1 covers 9 bases. The V gene end was trimmed by 3 bases and the J gene end by 8 bases; junction bases not matched to a gene: 11. The CDR3 covers 16 residues. Per the germline V gene, CDR1 is SGHDN and CDR2 is FVKESK.

The V call is TRBV12-5, the J call TRBJ2-3; D is unclear. Germline V gene sequence: CDR1 LGHNT, CDR2 FRNRAP. The CDR3 consists of 11 residues. The V gene lost 2 bases and the J gene lost 8 bases, with 5 bases spanning the gap. As DNA, the CDR3 is TGTGCTAGTGGTTTGATGGGTACGCAGTATTTT. Its protein is CASGLMGTQYF.

Points on this clonotype: With a much larger clone just one base away, this may be a read error. The genes are TRBV5-1 and TRBJ2-5; either TRBD1 or TRBD2 may fit D (5 bases each). The CDR3 is made up of 13 amino acids. CDR1 and CDR2 from the germline V gene are SGHRS and YFSETQ. Trimming shortened V by 4 bases and J by 11 bases, and 18 bases separated the two germline ends. The CDR3 coding sequence is TGCGCCAGCAGCACGGGACGGACCTACGGGCAGTACTTC. It is translated as CASSTGRTYGQYF.

V is TRBV6-5 and J is TRBJ2-3; D is ambiguous. The CDR3 has 13 amino acids. V lost 6 bases, J lost 4 bases, and 11 bases lay in between. Germline assignment: CDR1 MNHEY and CDR2 SVGAGI. CDR3 nucleotide sequence: TGTGCCAGCAGAAGGATCTATTCAGATACGCAGTATTTT. It specifies CASRRIYSDTQYF.

In DNA form, the CDR3 reads TGTGCCAGCAGTTGGCTCCCGACTAGCGGGGGGACGAGGAGAGAGACCCAGTACTTC. This codes for CASSWLPTSGGTRRETQYF. The rearrangement links TRBV12-3 or TRBV12-4 to TRBJ2-5; 13 bases agree with TRBD2. The CDR3 totals 19 residues. V shed 4 bases, J shed 4 bases, and the junction held 15 bases outside the gene matches.

The chain has TRBV20-1 and TRBJ1-1; D is uncertain. Germline V gene lookup returns CDR1 DFQATT and CDR2 SNEGSKA (reference sequence). Trimming removed 5 bases at V and 4 bases at J, with 11 bases between. The CDR3 has 12 residues. CDR3 in amino acids: CSAGGSRTEAFF. Written as DNA, the CDR3 is TGCAGTGCTGGTGGGTCTCGCACTGAAGCTTTCTTT.

In this sample, this clonotype turned up a few times. This chain uses TRBV5-1 with TRBJ1-1, with D possibly being TRBD1 (5 bases). CDR3 length: 15 residues. The germline CDR1 and CDR2 sequences are SGHRS and YFSETQ. V lost 4 bases and J 3 bases, leaving 16 bases between the germline ends. CDR3 DNA sequence: TGCGCCAGCAGCCCCGCCAGGGACGGGGACACTGAAGCTTTCTTT. Translating gives CASSPARDGDTEAFF.

V and J are TRBV7-2 and TRBJ2-1, with 13 positions matching TRBD2. The CDR3 sequence is 16 residues long. Germline V gene data show CDR1 as SGHTA and CDR2 as FQGNSA. Trimming removed 0 bases from V and 5 bases from J; junction bases left unmatched: 1. In DNA, the CDR3 is TGTGCCAGCAGCTTAGCCGGGACTAGCGGGGACAATGAGCAGTTCTTC. This encodes CASSLAGTSGDNEQFF. The full variable domain, in which reference TRBV7-2 and TRBJ2-1 provide the parts outside the CDR3, is GAGVSQSPSNKVTEKGKDVELRCDPISGHTALYWYRQSLGQGLEFLIYFQGNSAPDKSGLPSDRFSAERTGGSVSTLTIQRTQQEDSAVYLCASSLAGTSGDNEQFFGPGTRLTVL.

The chain has TRBV11-1 and TRBJ2-7; TRBD1 aligns across 8 bases. The V and J ends lost 3 bases and 2 bases, in that order; junction bases with no gene match: 9. CDR1 is SGHAT and CDR2 is FQDESV in the germline V gene (reference sequence). There are 16 residues in the CDR3. This CDR3 reads CASSLGPGQVAYEQYF. In nucleotides, the CDR3 is TGTGCCAGCAGCTTGGGACCGGGACAGGTAGCCTACGAGCAGTACTTC.

This clonotype was picked up a small number of times. CDR3 DNA sequence: TGTGCCAGCAATTCGCTGTTATACAATGAGCAGTTCTTC. It is translated as CASNSLLYNEQFF. The genes are TRBV27 and TRBJ2-1; D is uncertain. The CDR3 length is 13 residues. The ends were cut back, 7 bases at V and 4 bases at J, with 11 bases in the middle. The germline V gene has CDR1 MNHEY and CDR2 SMNVEV (reference sequence).

This clonotype was counted ten times or more. This rearrangement joins TRBV7-8 to TRBJ2-4; D tentatively fits TRBD1 or TRBD2 (6 bases each). Germline-derived CDR1 and CDR2 are SGHVS and FQNEAQ. The CDR3 loop spans 16 amino acids. Trimming left V 1 base short and J 0 bases short, with 10 bases between. DNA for the CDR3: TGTGCCAGCAGCTTAGATGGGGGGCTAGCCAAAAACATTCAGTACTTC. The encoded protein is CASSLDGGLAKNIQYF. The full variable domain, completed using reference TRBV7-8 and TRBJ2-4, is GAGVSQSPRYKVAKRGQDVALRCDPISGHVSLFWYQQALGQGPEFLTYFQNEAQLDKSGLPSDRFFAERPEGSVSTLKIQRTQQEDSAVYLCASSLDGGLAKNIQYFGAGTRLSVL.

Turning to this clonotype: A much larger clone differs by one base, so this may be a read error. The J gene is TRBJ2-1, the V gene TRBV5-1; the match to TRBD2 covers 12 bases. The CDR3 runs to 14 residues. Per germline, CDR1 SGHRS and CDR2 YFSETQ. In DNA, the CDR3 is TGCGCCAGCGGCTTGACTAGCGGGAGTTATGAGCAGTTCTTC. This codes for CASGLTSGSYEQFF.

This chain joins TRBV28 and TRBJ1-6; D is undetermined. Germline values: CDR1 MDHEN, CDR2 SYDVKM. Trimming took 2 bases from V and 6 from J, leaving 14 bases between them. The CDR3 extends over 16 amino acids. CDR3 protein: CASSLLFGQANSPLHF. In DNA form, the CDR3 reads TGTGCCAGCAGTTTACTTTTTGGGCAGGCTAATTCACCCCTCCACTTT. The full variable domain, rest sourced from reference TRBV28 and TRBJ1-6, is DVKVTQSSRYLVKRTGEKVFLECVQDMDHENMFWYRQDPGLGLRLIYFSYDVKMKEKGDIPEGYSVSREKKERFSLILESASTNQTSMYLCASSLLFGQANSPLHFGNGTRLTVT.

This clonotype occurred a few times. V and J are TRBV24-1 and TRBJ2-1; tentative D call: TRBD2 (5 bases). Germline CDR1 is KGHDR and CDR2 is SFDVKD. This CDR3 has 13 amino acids. V lost 5 bases and J lost 13, with 17 bases in between. The CDR3 DNA follows: TGTGCCACCAGTGGAAGAGGGCAAGAGACCCAGTTCTTC. It yields the protein CATSGRGQETQFF.

V usage is TRBV15 and J usage is TRBJ1-5; perhaps TRBD1 as D (5 bases). The length of the CDR3 is 15 residues. Trimming cost V 0 bases and J 4 bases, with 10 bases left between them. The germline CDR1 and CDR2 sequences are LNHNV and YYDKDF (reference sequence). The CDR3 loop is CATSRDEGKNQPQHF. CDR3 nucleotide sequence: TGTGCCACCAGCAGAGATGAGGGGAAGAATCAGCCCCAGCATTTT.

Comment on this clonotype: Sequence at one end of the junction differs from germline and may be a read error. The chain combines TRBV5-1 with TRBJ2-1; 7 bases are a match to TRBD2. The CDR3 consists of 17 residues. The V gene's germline CDR1 is SGHRS and CDR2 YFSETQ. The CDR3 coding sequence is TGCACCAGCAGCTTTGGCGTTGGGGAGGGCCTGGACAATGAGCAGTTCTTC. It is translated as CTSSFGVGEGLDNEQFF.

This clonotype has a handful of counts. The chain employs TRBV10-3 and TRBJ2-2; a possible D gene is TRBD2 (6 bases). The CDR3 runs 14 residues. Trimming took 6 bases from V and 4 from J, leaving 12 bases between them. Per germline, CDR1 ENHRY and CDR2 SYGVKD. CDR3 nucleotide sequence: TGTGCCATCAGGGAGGGCGCCTCCACCGGGGAGCTGTTTTTT. Translating gives CAIREGASTGELFF.

This clonotype occurred a few times. This chain connects TRBV5-1 to TRBJ1-1; no definite D call. Between the trimmed V and J ends, which lost 2 bases and 1 base, there was a span of 6 bases. The CDR3 is 13 amino acids. Germline V gene lookup returns CDR1 SGHRS and CDR2 YFSETQ. The CDR3 sequence is CASSFDQNTEAFF. The CDR3 nucleotides are TGCGCCAGCAGCTTCGACCAGAACACTGAAGCTTTCTTT.

This clonotype was observed a handful of times. The V gene is TRBV10-3, the J gene TRBJ2-5; D perhaps matches TRBD2 (6 bases). This CDR3 contains 13 residues. Germline CDR1 ENHRY, CDR2 SYGVKD. V dropped 2 bases and J dropped 4 bases, with 8 bases sitting between them. In DNA form, the CDR3 reads TGTGCCATCAGTGAGCGGAGGGGAGAGACCCAGTACTTC. It translates to CAISERRGETQYF.

The V call is TRBV27, the J call TRBJ1-5, with D perhaps TRBD1 (5 bases). CDR3 size: 13 residues. Germline V CDR1 and CDR2: MNHEY, SMNVEV (reference sequence). Trimming took off 5 bases at V and 4 bases at J, with 9 bases between the two ends. CDR3 DNA sequence: TGTGCCAGCAGTACGCCAGGGAATCAGCCCCAGCATTTT. Protein product: CASSTPGNQPQHF.

This clonotype was detected many times. The V and J genes are TRBV5-1 and TRBJ2-3; D ambiguous. The germline V gene has CDR1 SGHRS and CDR2 YFSETQ. Trimming removed 4 bases from V and 1 base from J, with 7 bases in between. The CDR3 has 13 residues. In DNA form, the CDR3 reads TGCGCCAGCAGCCACTCCGGCACAGATACGCAGTATTTT. The encoded protein is CASSHSGTDTQYF. Complete variable domain (other parts from reference TRBV5-1 and TRBJ2-3): KAGVTQTPRYLIKTRGQQVTLSCSPISGHRSVSWYQQTPGQGLQFLFEYFSETQRNKGNFPGRFSGRQFSNSRSEMNVSTLELGDSALYLCASSHSGTDTQYFGPGTRLTVL.

The chain recombines TRBV9 with TRBJ2-3; tentative D call: TRBD2 (6 bases). Germline lookup yields CDR1 SGDLS and CDR2 YYNGEE. V lost 2 bases to trimming and J lost 2 bases, with 12 bases between them. The CDR3 sequence is 15 residues long. Written as DNA, the CDR3 is TGTGCCAGCAGCGTCGTGGGGGGACTCACAGATACGCAGTATTTT. It specifies CASSVVGGLTDTQYF.

The chain recombines TRBV20-1 with TRBJ2-5; D is unclear. Trimming took off 3 bases at V and 5 bases at J, with 13 bases between the two ends. CDR1 and CDR2 (germline): DFQATT, SNEGSKA (reference sequence). The CDR3 covers 13 residues. CDR3 coding DNA: TGCAGTGCTAGGGGGTATCTCGGTGAGACCCAGTACTTC. Amino acids: CSARGYLGETQYF.

The chain links TRBV20-1 to TRBJ1-4; D may be TRBD1 (5 bases). V lost 1 base, J lost 6 bases, and 12 bases lay in between. The germline V gene encodes CDR1 DFQATT and CDR2 SNEGSKA (reference sequence). This CDR3 comprises 14 residues. CDR3 residues: CSARGVEGHEKLFF. The CDR3 DNA reads as TGCAGTGCTAGAGGGGTTGAGGGGCATGAAAAACTGTTTTTT.

The chain joins TRBV10-3 to TRBJ1-1; 11 nucleotides agree with TRBD1. The junction had 1 base not matched to a gene; V was cut back by 4 bases and J by 3 bases. The CDR3 totals 14 residues. Germline CDR1 ENHRY, CDR2 SYGVKD. CDR3 amino acids: CAISVGQGDTEAFF. In DNA, the CDR3 is TGTGCCATCAGTGTGGGACAGGGGGACACTGAAGCTTTCTTT.

V usage is TRBV25-1 and J usage is TRBJ2-3; D not certain. The V end lost 2 bases, the J end lost 5 bases, and 2 bases lay between the germline ends. Germline assignment: CDR1 MGHDK and CDR2 SYGVNS. The CDR3 has 11 residues. The CDR3 bases are TGTGCCAGCAGTGAAATAGATACGCAGTATTTT. Amino acids: CASSEIDTQYF.

This clonotype occurred a few times. This rearrangement joins TRBV14 to TRBJ2-7; perhaps TRBD1 as D (6 bases). Germline assignment: CDR1 SGHDN and CDR2 FVKESK. This CDR3 region has 15 residues. The V end lost 0 bases, the J end lost 5 bases, and 14 bases lay between the germline ends. The CDR3 region is CASSQDPYRADEQYF. In DNA, the CDR3 is TGTGCCAGCAGCCAAGATCCTTACAGGGCTGACGAGCAGTACTTC.

This clonotype has a handful of counts. The chain joins TRBV4-1 to TRBJ2-7; TRBD1 is a possible D gene (5 bases). CDR3 size: 13 residues. Germline V gene data show CDR1 as MGHRA and CDR2 as YSYEKL. With 1 base removed from V and 6 bases from J, the gap between germline ends came to 10 bases. As DNA, the CDR3 is TGCGCCAGCAGCCAAGCAATCAGGGCCGAGCAGTACTTC. Protein: CASSQAIRAEQYF.